The sequence of this T cell receptor (beta chain) was determined in a study of blood T cells in healthy people across ages. Using a J-beta primer mix together with a sample-barcoded 5' primer, a second PCR was run for roughly 6 to 12 cycles. TCRdb re-analysed the 5' RACE reads in MiXCR, keeping a single row per CDR3 protein. The table records about a million distinct CDR3 sequences, around 54% of them present only once. The CDR3 covers 14 residues. Germline assignment: CDR1 SGHRS and CDR2 YFSETQ. V shed 2 bases and J shed 3 bases, with 12 bases lying between them. Every sample had a minimum of 6 million PBMCs isolated. Comment on this clonotype: The antigen is undetermined.

Overall study results and limits: The study lacked donor CMV status, which possibly confounded expanded clonotype changes.

The rearrangement uses TRBV5-1 and TRBJ2-7; D ambiguous. The TCR comes from a woman in her sixties or seventies in good health. What was sequenced was blood. The CDR3 nucleotides read TGCGCCAGCAGCTTAATGCAGGCGCACTACGAGCAGTACTTC. Protein: CASSLMQAHYEQYF.